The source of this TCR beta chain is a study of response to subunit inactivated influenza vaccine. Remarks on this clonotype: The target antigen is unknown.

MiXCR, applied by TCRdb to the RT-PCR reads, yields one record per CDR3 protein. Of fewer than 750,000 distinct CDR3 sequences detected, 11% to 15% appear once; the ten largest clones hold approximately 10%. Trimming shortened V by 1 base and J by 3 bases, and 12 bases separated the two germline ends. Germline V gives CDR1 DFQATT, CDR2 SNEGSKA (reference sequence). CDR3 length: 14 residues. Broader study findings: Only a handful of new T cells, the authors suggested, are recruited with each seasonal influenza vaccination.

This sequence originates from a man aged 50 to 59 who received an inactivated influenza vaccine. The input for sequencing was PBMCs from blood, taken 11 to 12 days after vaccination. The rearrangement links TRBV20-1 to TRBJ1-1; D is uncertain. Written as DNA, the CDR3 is TGCAGTGCTAGAGGGCCGGGAACGGACACTGAAGCTTTCTTT. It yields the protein CSARGPGTDTEAFF.